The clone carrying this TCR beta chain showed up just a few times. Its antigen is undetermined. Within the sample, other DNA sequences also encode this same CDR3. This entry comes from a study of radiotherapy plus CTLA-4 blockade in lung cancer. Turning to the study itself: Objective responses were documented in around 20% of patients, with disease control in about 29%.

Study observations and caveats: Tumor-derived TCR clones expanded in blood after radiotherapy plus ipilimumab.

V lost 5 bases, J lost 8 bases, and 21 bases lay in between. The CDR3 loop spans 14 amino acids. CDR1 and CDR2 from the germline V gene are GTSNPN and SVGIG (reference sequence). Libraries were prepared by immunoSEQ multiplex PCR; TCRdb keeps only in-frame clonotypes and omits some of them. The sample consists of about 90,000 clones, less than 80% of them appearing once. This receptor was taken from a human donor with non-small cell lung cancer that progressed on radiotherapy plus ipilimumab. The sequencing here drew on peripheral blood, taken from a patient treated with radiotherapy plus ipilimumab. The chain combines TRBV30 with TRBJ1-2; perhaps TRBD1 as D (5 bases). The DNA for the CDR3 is TGTGCCTGGGGGGCGGCTGGGGGGGGAGGGGGCTACACCTTC. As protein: CAWGAAGGGGGYTF.